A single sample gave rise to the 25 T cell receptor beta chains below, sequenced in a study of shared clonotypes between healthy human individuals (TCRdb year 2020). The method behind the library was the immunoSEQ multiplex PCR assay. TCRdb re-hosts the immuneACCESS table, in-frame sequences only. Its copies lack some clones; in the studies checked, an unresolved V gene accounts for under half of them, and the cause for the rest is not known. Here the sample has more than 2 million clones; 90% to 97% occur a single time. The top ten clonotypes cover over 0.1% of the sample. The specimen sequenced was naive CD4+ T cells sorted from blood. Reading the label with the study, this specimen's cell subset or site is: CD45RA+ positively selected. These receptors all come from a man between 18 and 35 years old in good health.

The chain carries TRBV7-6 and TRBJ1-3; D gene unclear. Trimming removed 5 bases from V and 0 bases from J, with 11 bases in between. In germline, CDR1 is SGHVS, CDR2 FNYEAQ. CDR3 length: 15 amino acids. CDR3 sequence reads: CASSNQIISGNTIYF. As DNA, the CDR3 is TGTGCCAGCAGCAATCAAATTATCTCTGGAAACACCATATATTTT.

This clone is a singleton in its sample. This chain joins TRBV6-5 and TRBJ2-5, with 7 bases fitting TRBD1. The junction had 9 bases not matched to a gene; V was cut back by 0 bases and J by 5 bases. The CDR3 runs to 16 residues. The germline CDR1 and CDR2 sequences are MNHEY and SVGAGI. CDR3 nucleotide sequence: TGTGCCAGCAGTTACTCGACCGGACAGGTGGGGGAGACCCAGTACTTC. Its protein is CASSYSTGQVGETQYF.

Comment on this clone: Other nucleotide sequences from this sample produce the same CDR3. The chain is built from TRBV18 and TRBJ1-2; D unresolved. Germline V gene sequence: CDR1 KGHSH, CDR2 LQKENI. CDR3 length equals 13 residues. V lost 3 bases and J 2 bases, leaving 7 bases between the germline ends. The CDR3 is CASSPDPNYGYTF. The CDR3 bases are TGTGCCAGCTCACCGGATCCGAACTATGGCTACACCTTC.

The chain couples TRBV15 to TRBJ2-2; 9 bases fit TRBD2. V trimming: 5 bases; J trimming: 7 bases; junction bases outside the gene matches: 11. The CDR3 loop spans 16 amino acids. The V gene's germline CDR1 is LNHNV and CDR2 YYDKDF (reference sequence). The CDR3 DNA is TGTGCCACCAGCCCCCGCGGGTTAGCGGGAGTCGGGGAGCTGTTTTTT. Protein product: CATSPRGLAGVGELFF.

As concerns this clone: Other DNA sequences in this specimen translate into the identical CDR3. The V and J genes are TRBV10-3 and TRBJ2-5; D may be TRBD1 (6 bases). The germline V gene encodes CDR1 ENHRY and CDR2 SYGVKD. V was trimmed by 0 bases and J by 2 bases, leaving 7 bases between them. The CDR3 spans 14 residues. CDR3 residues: CAISESGQQETQYF. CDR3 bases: TGTGCCATCAGTGAGTCAGGACAGCAAGAGACCCAGTACTTC.

In DNA form, the CDR3 reads TGTGCCAGCAGCCACTGGGGACAGGGGACGTCCGAGCAGTACTTC. This translates into CASSHWGQGTSEQYF. This chain uses TRBV7-9 with TRBJ2-7; 10 bases are a match to TRBD1. V shed 5 bases, J shed 6 bases, and the junction held 10 bases outside the gene matches. Germline V gene sequence: CDR1 SEHNR, CDR2 FQNEAQ (reference sequence). The CDR3 totals 15 residues.

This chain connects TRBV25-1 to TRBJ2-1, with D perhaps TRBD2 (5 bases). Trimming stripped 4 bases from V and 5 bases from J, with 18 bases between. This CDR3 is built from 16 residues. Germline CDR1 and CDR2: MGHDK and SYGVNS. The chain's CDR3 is CASSGGEGVYDNEQFF. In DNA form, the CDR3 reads TGTGCCAGCAGTGGGGGAGAGGGAGTATATGACAATGAGCAGTTCTTC.

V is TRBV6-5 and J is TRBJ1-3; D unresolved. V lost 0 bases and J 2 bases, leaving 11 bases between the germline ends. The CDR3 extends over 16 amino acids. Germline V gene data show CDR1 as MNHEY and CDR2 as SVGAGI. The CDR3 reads CASSYSWGTPGNTIYF. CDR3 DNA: TGTGCCAGCAGTTACTCATGGGGAACGCCTGGAAACACCATATATTTT.

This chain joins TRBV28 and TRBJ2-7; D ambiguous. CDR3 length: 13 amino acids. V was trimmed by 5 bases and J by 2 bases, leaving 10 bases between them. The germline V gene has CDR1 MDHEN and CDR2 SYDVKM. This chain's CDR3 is CASSITGPYEQYF. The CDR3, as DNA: TGTGCCAGCAGTATTACGGGCCCCTACGAGCAGTACTTC. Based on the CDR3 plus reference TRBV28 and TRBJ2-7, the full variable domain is DVKVTQSSRYLVKRTGEKVFLECVQDMDHENMFWYRQDPGLGLRLIYFSYDVKMKEKGDIPEGYSVSREKKERFSLILESASTNQTSMYLCASSITGPYEQYFGPGTRLTVT.

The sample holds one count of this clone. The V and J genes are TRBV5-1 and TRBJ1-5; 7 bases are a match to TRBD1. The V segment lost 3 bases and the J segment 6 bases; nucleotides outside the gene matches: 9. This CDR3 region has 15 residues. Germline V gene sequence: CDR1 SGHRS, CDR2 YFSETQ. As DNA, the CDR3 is TGCGCCAGCAGCTACCAAGGGGGCTTCGGTCAGCCCCAGCATTTT. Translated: CASSYQGGFGQPQHF. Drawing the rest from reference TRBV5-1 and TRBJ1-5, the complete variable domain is KAGVTQTPRYLIKTRGQQVTLSCSPISGHRSVSWYQQTPGQGLQFLFEYFSETQRNKGNFPGRFSGRQFSNSRSEMNVSTLELGDSALYLCASSYQGGFGQPQHFGDGTRLSIL.

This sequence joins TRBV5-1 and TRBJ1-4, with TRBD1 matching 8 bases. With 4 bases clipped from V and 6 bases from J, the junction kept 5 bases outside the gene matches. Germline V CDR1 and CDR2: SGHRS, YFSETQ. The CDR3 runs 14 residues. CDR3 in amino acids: CASSPDRVDEKLFF. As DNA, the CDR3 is TGCGCCAGCAGCCCGGACAGGGTAGATGAAAAACTGTTTTTT.

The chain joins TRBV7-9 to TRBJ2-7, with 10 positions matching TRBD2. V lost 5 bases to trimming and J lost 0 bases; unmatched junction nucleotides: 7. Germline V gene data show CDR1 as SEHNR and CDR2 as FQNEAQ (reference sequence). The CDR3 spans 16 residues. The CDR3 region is CASSPGLAESSYEQYF. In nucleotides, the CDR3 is TGTGCCAGCAGCCCCGGACTAGCGGAGAGCTCCTACGAGCAGTACTTC.

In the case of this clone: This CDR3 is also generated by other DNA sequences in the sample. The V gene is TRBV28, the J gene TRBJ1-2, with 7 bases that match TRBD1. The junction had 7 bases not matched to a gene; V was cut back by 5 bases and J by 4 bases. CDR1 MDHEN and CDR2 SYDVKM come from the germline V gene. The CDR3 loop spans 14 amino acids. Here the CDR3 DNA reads TGTGCCAGCAGTCCAGGACAGGCGCTCTATGGCTACACCTTC. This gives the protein CASSPGQALYGYTF.

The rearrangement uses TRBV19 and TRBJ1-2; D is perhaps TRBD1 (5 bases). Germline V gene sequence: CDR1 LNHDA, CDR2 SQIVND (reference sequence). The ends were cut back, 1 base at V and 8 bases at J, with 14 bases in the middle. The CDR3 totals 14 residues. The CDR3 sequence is CASSIGQGMGGYTF. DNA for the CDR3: TGTGCCAGTAGTATAGGTCAGGGAATGGGCGGCTACACCTTC.

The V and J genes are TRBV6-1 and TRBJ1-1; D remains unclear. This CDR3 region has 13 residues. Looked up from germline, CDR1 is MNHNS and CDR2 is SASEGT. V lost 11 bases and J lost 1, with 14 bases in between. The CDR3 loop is CASSNLANTEAFF. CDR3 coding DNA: TGTGCCTCTTCAAACCTGGCGAACACTGAAGCTTTCTTT.

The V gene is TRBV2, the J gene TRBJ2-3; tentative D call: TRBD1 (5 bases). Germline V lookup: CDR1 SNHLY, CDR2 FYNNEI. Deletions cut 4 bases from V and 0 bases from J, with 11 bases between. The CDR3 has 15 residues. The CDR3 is CASSGTPLSTDTQYF. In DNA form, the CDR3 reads TGTGCCAGCAGTGGGACACCACTTAGCACAGATACGCAGTATTTT.

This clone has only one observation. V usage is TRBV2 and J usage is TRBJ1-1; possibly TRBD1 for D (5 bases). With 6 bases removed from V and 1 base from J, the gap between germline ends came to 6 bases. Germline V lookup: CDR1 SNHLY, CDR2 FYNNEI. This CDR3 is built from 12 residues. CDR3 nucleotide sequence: TGTGCCAGCAGACAGGAGAACACTGAAGCTTTCTTT. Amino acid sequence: CASRQENTEAFF.

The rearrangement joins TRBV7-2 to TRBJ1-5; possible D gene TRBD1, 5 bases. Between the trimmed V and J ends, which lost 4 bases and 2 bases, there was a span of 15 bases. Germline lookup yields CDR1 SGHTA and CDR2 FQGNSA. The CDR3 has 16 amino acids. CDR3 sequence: CASSSVGGSGNQPQHF. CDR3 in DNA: TGTGCCAGCAGCTCCGTTGGGGGATCGGGCAATCAGCCCCAGCATTTT.

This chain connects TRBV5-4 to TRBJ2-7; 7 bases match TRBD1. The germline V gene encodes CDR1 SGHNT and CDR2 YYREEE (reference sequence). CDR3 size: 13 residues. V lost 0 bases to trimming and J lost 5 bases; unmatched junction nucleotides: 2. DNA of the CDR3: TGTGCCAGCAGCTTGGCAGGGGGAAACGAGCAGTACTTC. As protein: CASSLAGGNEQYF.

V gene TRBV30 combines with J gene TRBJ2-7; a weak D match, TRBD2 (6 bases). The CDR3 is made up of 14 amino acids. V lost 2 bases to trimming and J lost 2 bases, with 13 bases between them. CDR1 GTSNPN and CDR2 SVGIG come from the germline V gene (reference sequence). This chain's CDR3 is CAWSLGGGTYEQYF. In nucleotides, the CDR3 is TGTGCCTGGAGTTTGGGAGGAGGGACCTACGAGCAGTACTTC.

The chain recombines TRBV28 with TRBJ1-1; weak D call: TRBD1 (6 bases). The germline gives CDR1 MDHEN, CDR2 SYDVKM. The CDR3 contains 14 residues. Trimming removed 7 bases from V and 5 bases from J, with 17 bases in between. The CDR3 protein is CASTIPQGTTEAFF. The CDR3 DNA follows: TGTGCCAGCACCATCCCACAGGGAACAACTGAAGCTTTCTTT.

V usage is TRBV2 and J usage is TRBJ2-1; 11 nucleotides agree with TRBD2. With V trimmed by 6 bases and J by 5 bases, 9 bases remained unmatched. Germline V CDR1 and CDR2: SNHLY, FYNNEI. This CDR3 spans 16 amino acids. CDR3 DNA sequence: TGTGCCAGCAGAACCATGACTAGCGGGGCGAACAATGAGCAGTTCTTC. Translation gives CASRTMTSGANNEQFF.

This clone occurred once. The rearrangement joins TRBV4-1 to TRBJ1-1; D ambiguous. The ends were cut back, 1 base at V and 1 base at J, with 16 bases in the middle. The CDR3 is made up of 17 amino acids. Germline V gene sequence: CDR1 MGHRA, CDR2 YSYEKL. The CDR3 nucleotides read TGCGCCAGCAGCCAAGTTATACCTCAGGTGGGGAACACTGAAGCTTTCTTT. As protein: CASSQVIPQVGNTEAFF.

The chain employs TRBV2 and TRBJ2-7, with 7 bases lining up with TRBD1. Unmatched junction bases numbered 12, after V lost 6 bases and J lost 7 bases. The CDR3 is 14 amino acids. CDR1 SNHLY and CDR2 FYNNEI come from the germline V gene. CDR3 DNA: TGTGCCAGCAGACTCCTCCAGGGGGTGGGTGAGCAGTACTTC. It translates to CASRLLQGVGEQYF. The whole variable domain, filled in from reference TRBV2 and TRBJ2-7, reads EPEVTQTPSHQVTQMGQEVILRCVPISNHLYFYWYRQILGQKVEFLVSFYNNEISEKSEIFDDQFSVERPDGSNFTLKIRSTKLEDSAMYFCASRLLQGVGEQYFGPGTRLTVT.

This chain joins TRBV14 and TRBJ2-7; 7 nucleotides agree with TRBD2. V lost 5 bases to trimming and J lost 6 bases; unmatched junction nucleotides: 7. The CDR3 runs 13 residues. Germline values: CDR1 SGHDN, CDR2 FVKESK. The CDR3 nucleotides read TGTGCCAGCAGCTGGACTAGAGCGAGCGAGCAGTACTTC. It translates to CASSWTRASEQYF.